A single sample gave rise to the 17 T cell receptor beta chains below, sequenced in a study of CD8+ T cells in alopecia areata. Treatment in this sample: oral pan-JAK inhibitor, 5-10 mg twice daily. Investigators isolated RNA and reverse transcribed it into cDNA to act as the sequencing template. Measured with immunoSEQ multiplex PCR; TCRdb has only the in-frame clones, and not every one. The sample gives 270,000 or so clones, 58% of which show up once; roughly 1.8% is in the top ten. Material: CD4+ T cells sorted from blood, obtained at week 24, from a patient treated with tofacitinib. The receptors were sampled from a human donor with alopecia areata.

The chain employs TRBV5-1 and TRBJ2-7; 7 positions match TRBD2. Germline V lookup: CDR1 SGHRS, CDR2 YFSETQ. The trim removed 4 bases at V and 7 bases at J, leaving 14 bases unmatched. The CDR3 is made up of 15 amino acids. The CDR3 is CASSTSGAPVGEQYF. CDR3 DNA: TGCGCCAGCAGCACCAGCGGGGCGCCGGTTGGGGAGCAGTACTTC. Supplemented by reference TRBV5-1 and TRBJ2-7, the full variable domain reads KAGVTQTPRYLIKTRGQQVTLSCSPISGHRSVSWYQQTPGQGLQFLFEYFSETQRNKGNFPGRFSGRQFSNSRSEMNVSTLELGDSALYLCASSTSGAPVGEQYFGPGTRLTVT.

J is TRBJ2-7 and V is TRBV30, with 11 bases identical to TRBD1. J was trimmed by 3 bases and V by 2 bases; bases with no gene match: 6. CDR3 length: 15 amino acids. The germline V gene has CDR1 GTSNPN and CDR2 SVGIG (reference sequence). The CDR3 DNA reads as TGTGCCTGGAGTCCCGGGACAGGGGGGAACTACGAGCAGTACTTC. This gives the protein CAWSPGTGGNYEQYF.

This clone has only one observation. The rearrangement joins TRBV7-2 to TRBJ1-6; D remains unclear. Germline values: CDR1 SGHTA, CDR2 FQGNSA. The length of the CDR3 is 12 residues. With 5 bases removed from V and 9 bases from J, the gap between germline ends came to 8 bases. The CDR3 region is CASSPFGSPLHF. Written as DNA, the CDR3 is TGTGCCAGCAGCCCTTTCGGTTCACCCCTCCACTTT. The variable domain in full, completed from reference TRBV7-2 and TRBJ1-6, reads GAGVSQSPSNKVTEKGKDVELRCDPISGHTALYWYRQSLGQGLEFLIYFQGNSAPDKSGLPSDRFSAERTGGSVSTLTIQRTQQEDSAVYLCASSPFGSPLHFGNGTRLTVT.

This clone was seen a single time. The gene calls are TRBV29-1 and TRBJ2-4; 7 positions match TRBD2. This CDR3 contains 13 residues. V lost 4 bases and J lost 7; bases outside the gene matches: 7. Germline assignment: CDR1 SQVTM and CDR2 ANQGSEA. Here the CDR3 reads CSVVLPGGNIQYF. Here the CDR3 DNA reads TGCAGCGTTGTTCTGCCCGGGGGGAACATTCAGTACTTC.

V gene TRBV4-1 combines with J gene TRBJ2-5, with 12 bases identical to TRBD1. The CDR3 is 15 amino acids. The germline CDR1 and CDR2 sequences are MGHRA and YSYEKL. V shed 0 bases, J shed 7 bases, and the junction held 3 bases outside the gene matches. CDR3 region: CASSQEGQGAGTQYF. Here the CDR3 DNA reads TGCGCCAGCAGCCAAGAGGGACAGGGGGCAGGGACCCAGTACTTC.

The chain couples TRBV4-1 to TRBJ1-5; TRBD1 might be the D (5 bases). Germline CDR1 and CDR2: MGHRA and YSYEKL. The CDR3 has 17 residues. Trimming cost V 1 base and J 1 base, with 14 bases left between them. CDR3 in DNA: TGCGCCAGCAGCCAAGGTGGGCGGGGGGGGAGCAATCAGCCCCAGCATTTT. Protein: CASSQGGRGGSNQPQHF.

The chain employs TRBV5-1 and TRBJ1-1, with D possibly TRBD1 on 6 matching bases. This CDR3 has 14 residues. The V and J ends lost 6 bases and 1 base respectively, with 13 bases between them. Looked up from germline, CDR1 is SGHRS and CDR2 is YFSETQ. As DNA, the CDR3 is TGCGCCAGCACGGACAGTAGGGCGAACACTGAAGCTTTCTTT. It encodes CASTDSRANTEAFF.

The rearrangement links TRBV4-2 to TRBJ2-7; possible D gene TRBD2, 5 bases. Germline CDR1 LGHNA, CDR2 YNFKEQ. Trimming stripped 0 bases from V and 3 bases from J, with 6 bases between. The CDR3 covers 13 residues. In DNA, the CDR3 is TGTGCCAGCAGCCAAGATGGACTCTACGAGCAGTACTTC. Encoded protein: CASSQDGLYEQYF.

The gene calls are TRBV2 and TRBJ2-3, with 13 positions matching TRBD2. CDR3 length: 18 residues. The V gene's germline CDR1 is SNHLY and CDR2 FYNNEI. Unmatched junction bases numbered 15, after V lost 11 bases and J lost 1 base. The CDR3 bases are TGTGCCGTGCCGGGACTAGCGGGGTTATGTCTTGGCACAGATACGCAGTATTTT. It yields the protein CAVPGLAGLCLGTDTQYF.

V usage is TRBV7-8 and J usage is TRBJ2-2, with D perhaps TRBD1 (5 bases). The CDR3 sequence is 15 residues long. CDR1 is SGHVS, CDR2 FQNEAQ, per germline. Trimming took off 1 base at V and 5 bases at J, with 11 bases between the two ends. Here the CDR3 reads CASSLGGAGTGELFF. The CDR3 DNA reads as TGTGCCAGCAGCTTAGGGGGCGCCGGGACCGGGGAGCTGTTTTTT.

This clone showed up just a few times. This CDR3 is CASSLALTETQYF. Written as DNA, the CDR3 is TGTGCCAGCAGCTTAGCACTCACAGAGACCCAGTACTTC. The V and J genes are TRBV7-2 and TRBJ2-5; D uncertain. CDR3 length: 13 residues. Trimming cost V 0 bases and J 4 bases, with 6 bases left between them. The germline V gene has CDR1 SGHTA and CDR2 FQGNSA.

As for this clone: This sample includes further DNA sequences coding for the same CDR3. The V call is TRBV5-1, the J call TRBJ1-2, with 9 bases fitting TRBD1. The CDR3 extends over 13 amino acids. With V trimmed by 4 bases and J by 6 bases, 4 bases remained unmatched. Germline CDR1 reads SGHRS; CDR2 reads YFSETQ. The CDR3: CASSPGQGDGYTF. CDR3 coding DNA: TGCGCCAGCAGCCCGGGACAGGGTGATGGCTACACCTTC.

This chain uses TRBV25-1 with TRBJ2-1, with D uncertain. CDR1 is MGHDK, CDR2 SYGVNS, per germline. Trimming cost V 6 bases and J 1 base, with 16 bases left between them. This CDR3 has 16 amino acids. The CDR3: CASSGYGSPSYNEQFF. Written as DNA, the CDR3 is TGTGCCAGCAGCGGATATGGCTCACCATCCTACAATGAGCAGTTCTTC. The full variable domain, its missing parts supplied by reference TRBV25-1 and TRBJ2-1, is EADIYQTPRYLVIGTGKKITLECSQTMGHDKMYWYQQDPGMELHLIHYSYGVNSTEKGDLSSESTVSRIRTEHFPLTLESARPSHTSQYLCASSGYGSPSYNEQFFGPGTRLTVL.

The J gene is TRBJ1-6, the V gene TRBV30; D gene ambiguous. V was cut by 2 bases and J by 7 bases, with 18 bases left in between. This CDR3 spans 16 amino acids. Germline values: CDR1 GTSNPN, CDR2 SVGIG (reference sequence). The CDR3 nucleotides read TGTGCCTGGAGTCCCAACCGGACTAAAAAAAATTCACCCCTCCACTTT. It is translated as CAWSPNRTKKNSPLHF.

The genes are TRBV7-9 and TRBJ1-5; tentatively, D is TRBD1 (5 bases). Trimming pared 10 bases from V and 4 bases from J, leaving 17 bases between. The CDR3 consists of 14 residues. The germline gives CDR1 SEHNR, CDR2 FQNEAQ (reference sequence). Here the CDR3 reads CAISPGGGNQPQHF. For the CDR3, the DNA is TGTGCCATCTCCCCGGGGGGAGGGAATCAGCCCCAGCATTTT. Full variable domain (rest looked up from reference TRBV7-9 and TRBJ1-5): DTGVSQNPRHKITKRGQNVTFRCDPISEHNRLYWYRQTLGQGPEFLTYFQNEAQLEKSRLLSDRFSAERPKGSFSTLEIQRTEQGDSAMYLCAISPGGGNQPQHFGDGTRLSIL.

This clone came up a few times. The genes are TRBV7-2 and TRBJ2-2; 9 bases align to TRBD2. The CDR3 length is 16 residues. J was trimmed by 2 bases and V by 1 base; bases with no gene match: 2. Germline assignment: CDR1 SGHTA and CDR2 FQGNSA. In nucleotides, the CDR3 is TGTGCCAGCAGCTTAGATAGCGGGAGTAACACCGGGGAGCTGTTTTTT. Translating it yields CASSLDSGSNTGELFF.

This clone was seen a single time. V usage is TRBV29-1 and J usage is TRBJ1-2, with 9 bases fitting TRBD1. The CDR3 has 12 amino acids. Trimming at V came to 7 bases and at J to 4 bases, leaving 4 bases not matched to a gene. Germline V gene sequence: CDR1 SQVTM, CDR2 ANQGSEA. CDR3: CSGGQGAYGYTF. The CDR3 DNA reads TGCAGCGGGGGACAGGGTGCCTATGGCTACACCTTC.